This TCR beta chain came from a study of CD8+CD57+ T cells in acquired aplastic anemia. Study details: Healthy-donor CD4+ cells averaged about 9.8 million reads.

This clonotype was picked up many times. As yet, its antigen is unknown. Germline V gene data show CDR1 as ENHRY and CDR2 as SYGVKD. Unmatched junction bases numbered 8, after V lost 5 bases and J lost 9 bases. The CDR3 has 15 amino acids. Study results and limitations: Shared by patients and controls, approximately 28 CD8+ CDR3s were abundant in patients.

For CDR3 and TCR beta VDJ profiling, genomic DNA was the template used. TCRdb used MiXCR to reprocess the reads, holding one entry per CDR3 protein. The repertoire includes 400,000 to 500,000 distinct CDR3 sequences, under 80% of them detected once, and 3.5% to 4.5% sits in the top ten. The sample taken for sequencing was sorted CD4+, CD8+, or CD8+CD57+ T cells (not recorded which) from PBMCs. This receptor was obtained from a human donor in good health, serving as a control. This sequence joins TRBV10-3 and TRBJ2-1; TRBD2 agrees at 12 bases. CDR3 region: CAISWSSGGAVEQFF. Here the CDR3 DNA reads TGTGCCATCAGTTGGTCTAGCGGGGGGGCGGTTGAGCAGTTCTTC.